A selection of T cell receptor beta chains follows, all from one sample in a study of cytomegalovirus exposure and HLA in healthy donors. TCRdb keeps only in-frame clones here, not all; method: immunoSEQ multiplex PCR. Of under 200,000 clones in the sample, about 77% were seen once. The sample consisted of PBMCs. The receptors originated from a man aged 60 to 69 in good health and CMV-seronegative. The CDR3 runs from the conserved cysteine through the conserved F or W. Fields, in order: V gene, J gene, CDR3 protein.

V: TRBV21-1
J: TRBJ2-2
CDR3: CASSKGPGLAGAYTGELFF

V: TRBV7-9
J: TRBJ1-1
CDR3: CSSSSGYAGGTEAFF

V: TRBV5-6
J: TRBJ1-2
CDR3: CASSLQYRTYTF

V: TRBV18
J: TRBJ1-3
CDR3: CASSSGSSGNTIYF

V: TRBV6-1
J: TRBJ2-3
CDR3: CASSRTSGVGHTQYF

V: TRBV7-2
J: TRBJ2-5
CDR3: CASSQAGSRGETQYF

V: TRBV19
J: TRBJ1-5
CDR3: CASSGGGGLVNQPQHF

V: TRBV7-8
J: TRBJ1-1
CDR3: CASRRRTVSLDTEAFF

V: TRBV5-6
J: TRBJ1-1
CDR3: CASSFARQGVGAEAFF

V: TRBV28
J: TRBJ2-7
CDR3: CASSLEYEQYF

V: TRBV19
J: TRBJ2-7
CDR3: CASSTGLGSYEQYF

V: TRBV9
J: TRBJ2-5
CDR3: CASSVRSGGAGETQYF

V: TRBV6-1
J: TRBJ2-1
CDR3: CASSGDPRGEQFF

V: TRBV11-3
J: TRBJ2-1
CDR3: CASSLVGTPSYNEQFF

V: TRBV5-4
J: TRBJ2-2
CDR3: CASSLGGQGNANTGELFF

V: TRBV6-5
J: TRBJ2-4
CDR3: CASSQVGLAKNIQYF

V: TRBV28
J: TRBJ2-7
CDR3: CASSSPGQAYEQYF

V: TRBV25-1
J: TRBJ2-3
CDR3: CASSAGSGRSTDTQYF

V: TRBV11-2
J: TRBJ2-7
CDR3: CASSTYRTSGYEQYF

V: TRBV5-1
J: TRBJ1-1
CDR3: CASSSNPRGLIGTEAFF

V: TRBV7-7
J: TRBJ2-7
CDR3: CASSTHSTEQYF

V: TRBV25-1
J: TRBJ2-2
CDR3: CASRTTGVGNTGELFF

V: TRBV2
J: TRBJ2-2
CDR3: CASKQAASNTGELFF

V: TRBV6-5
J: -
CDR3: CASSGQGLYEQYF

V: TRBV7-8
J: TRBJ1-1
CDR3: CASRKTENTEAFF

V: TRBV18
J: TRBJ2-5
CDR3: CASSPPQGETQYF

V: TRBV6-5
J: TRBJ1-2
CDR3: CASSPGQGCGYTF

V: TRBV30
J: TRBJ1-1
CDR3: CAWSVTRNIEAFF

V: TRBV27
J: TRBJ2-7
CDR3: CASSPRDRGYEQYF

V: TRBV4-3
J: TRBJ2-5
CDR3: CASSQDPPSGTWETQYF

V: TRBV19
J: TRBJ2-7
CDR3: CASSSQGAYEQYF

V: TRBV4-2
J: TRBJ2-2
CDR3: CASSPGTANTGELFF

V: TRBV7-8
J: TRBJ2-7
CDR3: CASSLVGVAGTYEQYF

V: TRBV30
J: TRBJ2-7
CDR3: CAWTPLTGSGGYEQYF

V: TRBV18
J: TRBJ2-1
CDR3: CASSTLSASSYNEQFF

V: TRBV30
J: TRBJ1-2
CDR3: CALLRGRGGYTF

V: TRBV2
J: TRBJ1-3
CDR3: CASSGQGPNSLTSGNTIYF

V: TRBV6-1
J: TRBJ1-1
CDR3: CASRATQNTEAFF

V: TRBV7-9
J: TRBJ1-3
CDR3: CASSLPGSGNTIYF

V: TRBV30
J: TRBJ2-2
CDR3: CAWSPGNTGELFF

V: TRBV6-5
J: TRBJ1-2
CDR3: CASSYSGEINYGYTF

V: TRBV5-1
J: TRBJ2-7
CDR3: CASSLYGSYQQYF

V: TRBV19
J: TRBJ1-4
CDR3: CASSIQGAGNEKLFF

V: TRBV6-1
J: TRBJ1-4
CDR3: CASSSDRAYEKLFF

V: TRBV30
J: TRBJ1-2
CDR3: CAWSVRGGYGYTF

V: TRBV5-1
J: TRBJ2-3
CDR3: CASSSLRSGTTDTQYF

V: TRBV5-1
J: TRBJ2-5
CDR3: CASSISGQETQYF

V: TRBV6-5
J: TRBJ1-5
CDR3: CASSYSRVVGNQPQHF

V: TRBV6-1
J: TRBJ2-3
CDR3: CASSEATSGGTQYF

V: TRBV30
J: TRBJ2-1
CDR3: CAWQGTYNEQFF

V: TRBV5-1
J: TRBJ1-5
CDR3: CASSLDGQGGRQPQHF

V: TRBV10-3
J: TRBJ1-4
CDR3: CAISEREGEKLFF

V: TRBV19
J: TRBJ2-1
CDR3: CASSIGGGSSNEQFF

V: TRBV14
J: TRBJ1-4
CDR3: CASSQVRGGNEKLFF

V: TRBV6-6
J: TRBJ2-1
CDR3: CASSEDRGNYNEQFF

V: TRBV27
J: TRBJ2-7
CDR3: CASSWKTDYFEQYF

V: TRBV19
J: TRBJ2-5
CDR3: CASSIMGSWEETQYF

V: TRBV19
J: TRBJ1-4
CDR3: CASSPSSGTLNEKLFF

V: TRBV18
J: TRBJ2-2
CDR3: CASSRTGDTGELFF